This T cell receptor beta chain originates from a study of early T cells in non-severe SARS-CoV-2 infection. Overall study: The sequenced material was bulk RNA from unsorted whole blood, and its chains were unpaired.

Each cDNA molecule carried a unique molecular identifier. TCRdb re-called the 5' RACE reads with MiXCR, one entry per CDR3 protein. The repertoire holds more than 20,000 distinct CDR3 sequences, with 3.5% to 5% as singletons. General study results and limits: A preference for anti-spike CD8 responses marked VDJdb matching, which missed private and CD4 specificities.

On this clonotype: What it binds is not known.

From germline, CDR1 is SGHTA and CDR2 FQGTGA. The CDR3 extends over 15 amino acids. V gave up 2 bases and J gave up 5 bases; unmatched junction bases: 6. The chain recombines TRBV7-3 with TRBJ2-3, with 8 bases matching TRBD1. The sequencing input was whole blood. The TCR comes from an adult who was a healthcare worker with PCR-confirmed SARS-CoV-2 infection or an uninfected control (not recorded which). The CDR3 spells CASSLQGASVDTQYF. The CDR3 DNA sequence: TGTGCCAGCAGCTTACAGGGGGCGTCGGTAGATACGCAGTATTTT.